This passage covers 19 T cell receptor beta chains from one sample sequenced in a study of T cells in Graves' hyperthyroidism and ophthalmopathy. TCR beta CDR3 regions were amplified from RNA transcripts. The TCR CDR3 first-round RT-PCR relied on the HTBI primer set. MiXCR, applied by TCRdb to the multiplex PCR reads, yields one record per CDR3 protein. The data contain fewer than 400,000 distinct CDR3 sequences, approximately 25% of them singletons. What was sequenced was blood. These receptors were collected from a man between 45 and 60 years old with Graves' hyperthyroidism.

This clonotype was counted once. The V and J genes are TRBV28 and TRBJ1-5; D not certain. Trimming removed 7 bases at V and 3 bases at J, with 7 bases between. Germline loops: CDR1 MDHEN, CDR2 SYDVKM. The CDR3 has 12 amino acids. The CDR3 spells CASNTFNQPQHF. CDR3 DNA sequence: TGTGCCAGCAACACCTTCAATCAGCCCCAGCATTTT.

Here the CDR3 reads CASSPMAGVAREQFF. In DNA form, the CDR3 reads TGTGCCAGCAGCCCTATGGCGGGAGTCGCACGGGAGCAGTTCTTC. The V gene is TRBV7-9, the J gene TRBJ2-1; TRBD2 matches at 7 bases. The CDR3 runs 15 residues. From germline, CDR1 is SEHNR and CDR2 FQNEAQ (reference sequence). After removal of 5 bases from V and 10 bases from J, the junction contained 14 bases not matched to a gene.

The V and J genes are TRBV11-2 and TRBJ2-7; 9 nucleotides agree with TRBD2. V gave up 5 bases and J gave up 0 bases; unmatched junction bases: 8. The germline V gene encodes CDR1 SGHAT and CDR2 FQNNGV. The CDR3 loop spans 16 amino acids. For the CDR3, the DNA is TGTGCCAGCAGCCGAATAGCGGGAGACCCCTCCTACGAGCAGTACTTC. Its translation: CASSRIAGDPSYEQYF.

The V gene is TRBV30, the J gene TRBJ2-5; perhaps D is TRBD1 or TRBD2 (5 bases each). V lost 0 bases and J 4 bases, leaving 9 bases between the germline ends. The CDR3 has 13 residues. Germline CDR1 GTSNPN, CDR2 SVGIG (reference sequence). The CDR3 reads CAWSVGGAETQYF. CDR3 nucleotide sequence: TGTGCCTGGAGTGTTGGGGGAGCAGAGACCCAGTACTTC.

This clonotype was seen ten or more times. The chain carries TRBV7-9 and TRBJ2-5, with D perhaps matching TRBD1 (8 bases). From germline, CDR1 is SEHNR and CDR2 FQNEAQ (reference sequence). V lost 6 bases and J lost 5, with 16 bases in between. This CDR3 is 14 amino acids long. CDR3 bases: TGTGCCAGCAGTCACACAGGGGGGGGTGAGACCCAGTACTTC. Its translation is CASSHTGGGETQYF.

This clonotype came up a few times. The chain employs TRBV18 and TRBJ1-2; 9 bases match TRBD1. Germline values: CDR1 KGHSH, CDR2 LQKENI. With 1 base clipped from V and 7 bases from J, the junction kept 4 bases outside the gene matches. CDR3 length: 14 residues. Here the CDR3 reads CASSPRGQGPGYTF. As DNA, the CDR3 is TGTGCCAGCTCACCACGGGGACAGGGACCTGGCTACACCTTC. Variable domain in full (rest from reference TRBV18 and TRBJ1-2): NAGVMQNPRHLVRRRGQEARLRCSPMKGHSHVYWYRQLPEEGLKFMVYLQKENIIDESGMPKERFSAEFPKEGPSILRIQQVVRGDSAAYFCASSPRGQGPGYTFGSGTRLTVV.

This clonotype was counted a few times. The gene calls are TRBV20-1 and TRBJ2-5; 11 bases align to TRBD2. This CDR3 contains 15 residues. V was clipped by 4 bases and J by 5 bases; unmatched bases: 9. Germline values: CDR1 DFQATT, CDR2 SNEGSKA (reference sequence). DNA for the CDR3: TGCAGTGCTACCCCTCGACTAGCGGGAATCGAGACCCAGTACTTC. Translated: CSATPRLAGIETQYF.

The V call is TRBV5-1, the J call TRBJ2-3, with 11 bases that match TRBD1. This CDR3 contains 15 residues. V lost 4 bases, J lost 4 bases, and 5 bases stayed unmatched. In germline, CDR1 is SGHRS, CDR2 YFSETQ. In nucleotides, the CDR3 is TGCGCCAGCAGCCCCGGGACAGGGGGTTCAGATACGCAGTATTTT. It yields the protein CASSPGTGGSDTQYF. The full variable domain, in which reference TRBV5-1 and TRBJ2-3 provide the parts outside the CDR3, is KAGVTQTPRYLIKTRGQQVTLSCSPISGHRSVSWYQQTPGQGLQFLFEYFSETQRNKGNFPGRFSGRQFSNSRSEMNVSTLELGDSALYLCASSPGTGGSDTQYFGPGTRLTVL.

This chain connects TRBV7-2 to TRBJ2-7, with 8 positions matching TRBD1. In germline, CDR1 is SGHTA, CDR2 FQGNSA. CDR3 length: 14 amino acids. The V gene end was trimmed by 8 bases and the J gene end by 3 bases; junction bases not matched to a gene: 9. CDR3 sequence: CASALGTGHYEQYF. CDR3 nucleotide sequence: TGTGCCAGCGCCCTTGGGACAGGACACTACGAGCAGTACTTC. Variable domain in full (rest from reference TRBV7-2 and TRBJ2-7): GAGVSQSPSNKVTEKGKDVELRCDPISGHTALYWYRQSLGQGLEFLIYFQGNSAPDKSGLPSDRFSAERTGGSVSTLTIQRTQQEDSAVYLCASALGTGHYEQYFGPGTRLTVT.

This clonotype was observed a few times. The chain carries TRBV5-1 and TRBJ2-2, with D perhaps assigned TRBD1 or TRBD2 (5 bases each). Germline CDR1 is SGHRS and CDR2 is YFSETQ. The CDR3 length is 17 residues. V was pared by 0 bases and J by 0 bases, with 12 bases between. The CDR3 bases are TGCGCCAGCAGCTTGGACCTGGGGACGCCGAACACCGGGGAGCTGTTTTTT. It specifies CASSLDLGTPNTGELFF. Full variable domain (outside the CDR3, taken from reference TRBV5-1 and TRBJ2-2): KAGVTQTPRYLIKTRGQQVTLSCSPISGHRSVSWYQQTPGQGLQFLFEYFSETQRNKGNFPGRFSGRQFSNSRSEMNVSTLELGDSALYLCASSLDLGTPNTGELFFGEGSRLTVL.

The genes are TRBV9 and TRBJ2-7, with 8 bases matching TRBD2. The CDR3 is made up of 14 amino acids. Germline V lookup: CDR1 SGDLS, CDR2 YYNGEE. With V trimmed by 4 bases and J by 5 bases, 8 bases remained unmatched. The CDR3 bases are TGTGCCAGCAGCCTTAGCGGGAAGTTGGACGAGCAGTACTTC. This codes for CASSLSGKLDEQYF.

The CDR3 bases are TGTGCCAGCAGTGAGTCACGACAGGGGGCGACGAACACCGGGGAGCTGTTTTTT. Translation: CASSESRQGATNTGELFF. This rearrangement joins TRBV6-1 to TRBJ2-2; 10 bases line up with TRBD1. The CDR3 is 18 residues long. Per the germline V gene, CDR1 is MNHNS and CDR2 is SASEGT. After removal of 3 bases from V and 0 bases from J, the junction contained 7 bases not matched to a gene.

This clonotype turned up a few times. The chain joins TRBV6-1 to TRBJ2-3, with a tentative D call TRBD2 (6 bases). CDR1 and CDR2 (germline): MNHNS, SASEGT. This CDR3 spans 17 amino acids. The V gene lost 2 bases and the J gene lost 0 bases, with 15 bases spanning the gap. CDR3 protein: CASSELGVGRSTDTQYF. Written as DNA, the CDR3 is TGTGCCAGCAGTGAATTGGGAGTCGGGAGAAGCACAGATACGCAGTATTTT.

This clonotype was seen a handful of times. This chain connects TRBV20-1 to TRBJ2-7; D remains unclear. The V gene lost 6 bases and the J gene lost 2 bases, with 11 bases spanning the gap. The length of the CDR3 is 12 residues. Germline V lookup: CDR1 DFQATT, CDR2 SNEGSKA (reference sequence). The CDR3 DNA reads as TGCAGTGCCGGGCGGTCCCCCTACGAGCAGTACTTC. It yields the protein CSAGRSPYEQYF.

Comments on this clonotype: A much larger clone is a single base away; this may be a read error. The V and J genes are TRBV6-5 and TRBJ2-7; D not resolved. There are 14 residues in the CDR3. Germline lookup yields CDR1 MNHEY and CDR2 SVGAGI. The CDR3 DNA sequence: TGTGCCGGCAGTTACTCTTCGTTTCGATTCGAGCAGTACTTC. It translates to CAGSYSSFRFEQYF.

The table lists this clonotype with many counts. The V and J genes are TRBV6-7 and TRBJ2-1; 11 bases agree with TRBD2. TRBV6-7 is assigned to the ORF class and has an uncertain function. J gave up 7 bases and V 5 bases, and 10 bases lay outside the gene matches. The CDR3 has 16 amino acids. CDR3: CASSDIAGGPLNEQFF. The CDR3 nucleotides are TGTGCCAGCAGTGACATAGCGGGAGGGCCGTTGAATGAGCAGTTCTTC.

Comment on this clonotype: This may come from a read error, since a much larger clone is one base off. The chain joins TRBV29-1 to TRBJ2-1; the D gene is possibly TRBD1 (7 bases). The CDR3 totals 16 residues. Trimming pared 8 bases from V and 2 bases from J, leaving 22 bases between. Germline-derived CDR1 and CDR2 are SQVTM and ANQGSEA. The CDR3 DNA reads TGCAGCACGAAGGGGGCGGGGATTAGCCCCTACAATGAGCAGTTCTTC. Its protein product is CSTKGAGISPYNEQFF.

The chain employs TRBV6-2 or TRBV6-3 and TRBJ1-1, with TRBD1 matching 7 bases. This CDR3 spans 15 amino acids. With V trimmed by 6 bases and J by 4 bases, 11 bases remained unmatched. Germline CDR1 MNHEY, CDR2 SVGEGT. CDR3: CASSDIGTASTEAFF. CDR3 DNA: TGTGCCAGCAGCGATATCGGGACAGCGAGCACTGAAGCTTTCTTT.

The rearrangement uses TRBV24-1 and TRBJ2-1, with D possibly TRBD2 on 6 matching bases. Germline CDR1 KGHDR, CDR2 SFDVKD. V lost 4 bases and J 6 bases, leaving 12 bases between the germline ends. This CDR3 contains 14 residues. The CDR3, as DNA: TGTGCCACCAGTGAACCCGGAGGGTCCAATGAGCAGTTCTTC. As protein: CATSEPGGSNEQFF.